This TCR beta chain was sequenced during a study of control samples from healthy donors and cancer patients. This CDR3 comprises 14 residues. CDR1 is LNHDA, CDR2 SQIVND, per germline (reference sequence). The J segment lost 4 bases and the V segment lost 5 bases, leaving 5 bases of the junction unmatched. Method: immunoSEQ multiplex PCR; TCRdb's copy keeps in-frame clones and lacks some. The table shows approximately 120,000 clones, with 75% to 90% occurring only once. The TCR was taken from a woman aged 50 to 60 in good health. Sequencing input: blood. The chain combines TRBV19 with TRBJ1-3, with 7 bases lining up with TRBD1. The CDR3 bases are TGTGCCAGTAGTTTACAGGGGACCGGAAACACCATATATTTT. Translation: CASSLQGTGNTIYF.